This T cell receptor (beta chain) was documented in a study of cytomegalovirus exposure and HLA in healthy donors (dated by TCRdb to 2016 to 2017). Regarding the complete study: According to an earlier analysis of around 600 of the donors, about 179 million T cells yielded 90 million to 130 million unique TCR beta sequences and about 300 Gb of sequence data. In an earlier analysis of 587 of the donors, high-throughput TCR beta sequencing was used to judge whether each TCR beta V gene segment behaved as functional or pseudogenic. Along with the roughly 610-subject first cohort, a separate validation cohort of around 120 different subjects was used. Class I and class II HLA loci were covered by the typing at four-digit resolution. The study was designed to test whether signatures of past pathogen exposure could be identified by cataloging public T cell receptors. An early release covering more than 500 HLA-typed donors comprised approximately 290 gigabases of sequencing data and tens of millions of unique TCR sequences. Of the 300 to 400 genotyped donors, approximately 83% fell in the genetic ancestry cluster associated with self-reported Caucasian donors. Donor age, sex, ethnicity and CMV serostatus were collected together with the repertoire data. A later genetic analysis took genome-wide SNP genotypes for about 55% of the 666 donors and used that subset as a discovery cohort. Among under 450 genotyped donors of the cohort, an average of around 240,000 unique TCR beta nucleotide sequences were sequenced per donor, roughly 20% of them non-productive. The T cell repertoires of under 700 subjects were profiled by immunosequencing and related to cytomegalovirus serostatus. Several DR-DQ haplotypes were treated as single units for association and clustering because of strong linkage in the cohort. High-throughput TCR immunosequencing, statistical association of individual TCRs with disease status, and machine learning were combined to predict cytomegalovirus infection status. In a later analysis, previously published TCR beta repertoires from about 670 donors were re-analyzed and high-resolution HLA genotyping was added so that TCR occurrence patterns could be studied. Rather than drawing on any new phenotypic data, the later analysis identified candidate immune exposures from TCR beta sequences and the way those sequences occurred across donors. Typing coverage differed by locus: A, B, C, DRB1 and DQB1 were typed in roughly 620-640 donors, DQA1 in roughly 510, DPA1 in around 600, and DPB1 in around 490. All discovery cohort repertoires had been generated on a single sequencing platform. The study at large found these results: In a later genetic analysis, a missense DCLRE1C variant was associated with V-gene and J-gene trimming of TCR beta chains, and the association was replicated in an independent cohort. According to a later genetic analysis, donors in an Asian-associated ancestry cluster had fewer N-insertions in productive TCRs than the roughly 670-donor mean. The 87-base-pair reads could not distinguish some IMGT-functional V segments, including TRBV6-2 and TRBV6-3, so those segments were excluded. In an earlier analysis of under 600 of the donors, most TCR beta V segments were observed in productive rearrangements about 90% or about 30% of the time, broadly matching IMGT annotations. Strong co-occurrence of HLA alleles, especially DR and DQ, made assigning TCR associations to individual alleles difficult. CMV serostatus was the only immune exposure information available for the cohort. A further reported finding was that TCR beta sequences accurately predicted the HLA-A and HLA-B alleles for most subjects in the first cohort. Correlated functional status among segregating V segments might reflect linkage disequilibrium, but an unknown experimental factor could not be ruled out. A later analysis associated approximately 17,000 TCR beta sequences with specific HLA alleles at a false discovery rate of 0.05. In a later analysis, HLA-associated TCR beta chains were found to be more clonally expanded and to have lower generation probabilities than equally common non-associated chains. HLA typing was unavailable for some donors at each locus, so association tests used only the typed subset. A group of highly shared sequence variants was considered likely to be a technical artifact of the sequencing pipeline. Sequencing depth was assumed to be roughly uniform across donors in the presence/absence analyses, though that assumption may not hold. Three of the identified cytomegalovirus-associated TCR beta chains were confirmed in vitro to be specific for cytomegalovirus antigens. In a later analysis, the rate of TCR association differed among HLA loci, with DRB1 alleles having the most associated TCRs and HLA-C alleles having the fewest. The earlier analysis of a few hundred of the donors excluded around 17 rarely observed V segments, including chromosome 9 orphons, because counts were too low. In the study, some 160 TCR beta chains were listed as associated with cytomegalovirus. This cohort had only TCR beta chains sequenced, and the lack of alpha or paired-chain data limited which features could be detected. The classifier was reported to diagnose cytomegalovirus status with high specificity and sensitivity in both the original cohort and the validation cohort. While some public TCRs were present in many individuals, most TCR sequences turned up only very rarely across donors. A later analysis reported that several top co-occurrence clusters appeared linked to parvovirus B19, influenza, CMV and Epstein-Barr virus. In a later analysis, most CMV-associated TCR beta chains were found to appear HLA-restricted, with HLA associations seemingly driven largely by CMV exposure. The authors suggested that the approach could potentially be generalized to other disease states and immunological phenotypes.

This clone was counted only a few times. The clone's antigen remains unknown. No per-base quality is available; no much larger clone lies one base away. In total, 600 or so healthy bone marrow donors made up the cohort. Cohort members were all nominally healthy when sampled, although unrecorded immune exposures were likely present. The donor was CMV seropositive and belonged to the group of 250 to 300 seropositive cohort members. Every donor gave a peripheral blood sample, and the peripheral blood mononuclear cells from that sample were used for TCR beta sequencing. The Qiagen DNeasy Blood Extraction Kit was used to extract genomic DNA from the blood cell samples. Receptor amplification or capture employed the immunoSEQ multiplex PCR assay. For the multiplex PCR, a mixture combining 60 forward primers for TCR Vbeta segments and 13 reverse primers for TCR Jbeta segments was used. Amplification of the CDR3 region of rearranged TCR beta genes was performed with a multiplex PCR assay on genomic DNA. The amplified TCR beta libraries were sequenced on the Illumina HiSeq System as 87-base-pair reads. Per the authors' processing: In a later analysis, some 80 million unique TCR beta chains were counted across the roughly 610 repertoires, and roughly 10 million of these chains were shared by at least two donors. A nearest-neighbor algorithm error-corrected the raw reads and collapsed the reads into unique sequences, merging closely related sequences to remove PCR and sequencing errors. CDR3 sequences were aligned to IMGT reference sequences to assign V, D and J gene segments. For a sequence to be retained, a match of at least six nucleotides to both a V gene segment and a J gene segment was required. A rearrangement was called productive if the CDR3 had no stop codons and remained in frame with V and J, and every other rearrangement was called non-productive. Following IMGT convention, CDR3 was defined as the stretch from the second conserved V-encoded cysteine to the conserved J-encoded phenylalanine. The earlier analysis of a few hundred of the donors excluded any sequence lacking an unambiguous match to a single V gene segment. In an earlier analysis of approximately 560 of the donors, a V segment was called functional when productive rearrangements were above 56.7%, and segregating when the standard deviation between donors exceeded 5%. A statistical classification framework was developed to diagnose cytomegalovirus status using the catalog of TCR beta chain sequences. A later analysis assigned V and J genes by comparing TCR nucleotide sequences with IMGT/GENE-DB human TR gene sequences. In a later analysis, CDR3 sequences and most-parsimonious VDJ recombination scenarios were assigned using the TCRdist pipeline. In a later analysis, every TCR beta chain was defined by the combination of its CDR3 amino acid sequence and its V-gene family, and reads without a unique V-gene family were dropped. In a later analysis, some 600 highly shared, low-generation-probability nucleotide sequences were removed to address suspected cross-contamination and a sequencing artifact. For each public chain, a later analysis derived a clonal expansion index from normalized ranks of inferred template counts within each repertoire. In a later analysis, generation probabilities were computed with a VDJ recombination model fitted to out-of-frame rearrangements, and the resulting probabilities were checked against IGoR. In a later analysis, hypergeometric tests were used to score TCR-TCR, TCR-HLA and TCR-CMV co-occurrence, with a repertoire-size bias correction applied to TCR pairs. To estimate false discovery rates, a later analysis permuted the HLA or CMV assignments 20 times. In a later analysis, co-occurring TCRs were grouped with DBSCAN, and TCRdist sequence similarity was added when clustering was performed within HLA-allele-positive subsets. Co-occurrence clustering excluded repertoires with fewer than 30,000 or more than 120,000 public chains, plus five with anomalous nucleotide sharing. TCRdb carries this immuneACCESS record with in-frame sequences only. Its versions omit some clonotypes, under half of them owing to an unresolved V gene in the studies checked, with the rest unexplained. The D gene and trimming were derived from the DNA, and the V and J assignments and clone size from that table. The sample table holds 150,000 to 200,000 clones, of which roughly 10% were seen once. Of the sample, over 1% is held by the ten largest clones.

The CDR3 covers 13 residues, taking in both the cysteine and the phenylalanine. Only the CDR3 region is kept as DNA, spanning 39 bases read in frame from base 1. The junction shows trimming of 4 bases on V and 2 bases on J, plus 10 bases between the germline ends. Based on the germline V gene, the CDR1 and CDR2 sequences are SGHRS and YFSETQ. This receptor was obtained from a woman in her twenties or thirties in good health and CMV-seropositive. Sequenced: PBMCs. The rearranged segments are TRBV5-1 and TRBJ2-7; too little of a D gene remains to name it. The CDR3 reads CASSPREPYEQYF. The sequenced DNA is TGCGCCAGCAGCCCCCGAGAACCCTACGAGCAGTACTTC.